This record covers a single T cell receptor (beta chain). Its antigen is not identified. PCR amplification relied on 60 Vbeta primers (plus 13 Jbeta primers). Only in-frame clones appear in the TCRdb table, and some are missing; sequencing was by immunoSEQ multiplex PCR. The sample contains some 140,000 clones, roughly three fifths of which appear only once. This record comes from a study of cytomegalovirus exposure and HLA in healthy donors. Findings and caveats of the study: Roughly even sequencing depth across donors was the assumption behind the presence/absence analyses. In a later analysis, a missense DCLRE1C variant was linked to TCR beta V- and J-gene trimming. Relative to the approximately 680-donor mean, N-insertions were reportedly fewer in an Asian-associated ancestry cluster in a later analysis. An analysis done earlier found most TCR beta V segments productive about 87% or about 30% of the time.

Per germline, CDR1 GTSNPN and CDR2 SVGIG (reference sequence). Unmatched junction bases numbered 7, after V lost 3 bases and J lost 2 bases. The CDR3 contains 14 residues. This TCR was sampled from a woman between 40 and 55 years old in good health and CMV-seronegative. The sample was PBMCs. The chain carries TRBV30 and TRBJ2-7; 7 nucleotides line up with TRBD2. CDR3 in amino acids: CAWSRGLPPYEQYF. DNA for the CDR3: TGTGCCTGGAGCCGGGGACTACCCCCCTACGAGCAGTACTTC.